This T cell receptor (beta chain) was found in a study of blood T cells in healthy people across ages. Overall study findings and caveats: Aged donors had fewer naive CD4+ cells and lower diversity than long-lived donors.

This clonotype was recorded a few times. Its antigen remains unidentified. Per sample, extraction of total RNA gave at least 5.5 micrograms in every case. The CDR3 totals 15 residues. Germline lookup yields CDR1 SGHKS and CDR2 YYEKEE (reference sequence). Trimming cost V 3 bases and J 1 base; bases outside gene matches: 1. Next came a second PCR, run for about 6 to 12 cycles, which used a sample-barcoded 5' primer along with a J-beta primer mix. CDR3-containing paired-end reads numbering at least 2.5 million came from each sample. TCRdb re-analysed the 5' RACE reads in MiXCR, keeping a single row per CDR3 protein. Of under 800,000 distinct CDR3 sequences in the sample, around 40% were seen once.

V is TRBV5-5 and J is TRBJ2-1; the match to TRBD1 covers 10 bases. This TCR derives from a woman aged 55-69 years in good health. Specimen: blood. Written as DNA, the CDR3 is TGTGCCAGCAGCTGGGGACAGGGGTCCTACAATGAGCAGTTCTTC. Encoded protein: CASSWGQGSYNEQFF.